The 25 T cell receptor beta chains listed next were all sequenced from one sample in a study of blood T cell repertoires in COVID-19. The table came from immunoSEQ multiplex PCR; TCRdb's copy has only in-frame clones and leaves some out. Among under 70,000 clones listed, around nine tenths were seen once. Sequencing was carried out using peripheral blood. All receptors come from a man aged 50 to 60 with acute or convalescent COVID-19.

By proportion, this clone is medium-sized. The chain recombines TRBV24-1 with TRBJ2-1; possibly TRBD1 for D (6 bases). V lost 4 bases and J lost 1, with 13 bases in between. Germline values: CDR1 KGHDR, CDR2 SFDVKD. The CDR3 spans 16 residues. CDR3 residues: CATSDRGPESYNEQFF. The CDR3, as DNA: TGTGCCACCAGTGACAGGGGTCCCGAGTCCTACAATGAGCAGTTCTTC.

The rearrangement uses TRBV30 and TRBJ1-1; 7 bases fit TRBD1. The CDR3 totals 13 residues. J was trimmed by 5 bases and V by 4 bases; bases with no gene match: 7. Germline CDR1 reads GTSNPN; CDR2 reads SVGIG (reference sequence). The CDR3 protein is CAWNLQGRTEAFF. The CDR3 DNA is TGTGCCTGGAATCTACAGGGGCGGACTGAAGCTTTCTTT.

This chain uses TRBV3-1 (or the pseudogene TRBV3-2) with TRBJ1-2; perhaps TRBD1 as D (6 bases). The germline gives CDR1 LGHDT, CDR2 YNNKEL (reference sequence). The CDR3 covers 19 residues. Trimming left V 1 base short and J 4 bases short, with 25 bases between. CDR3 coding DNA: TGTGCCAGCAGCCAAGGGGTGGCTTACGGGACACTACCTTTCTATGGCTACACCTTC. It codes for CASSQGVAYGTLPFYGYTF.

This clone was counted between two and nine times. This chain uses TRBV15 with TRBJ1-1, with D hard to call. V shed 1 base and J shed 8 bases, with 8 bases lying between them. CDR1 and CDR2 (germline): LNHNV, YYDKDF (reference sequence). The CDR3 loop spans 12 amino acids. The CDR3 nucleotides read TGTGCCACCAGCAGAGTGTCGGGAGAAGCTTTCTTT. It codes for CATSRVSGEAFF.

This clone was recorded only once. This chain connects TRBV27 to TRBJ2-1; unclear D gene. This CDR3 spans 13 amino acids. Germline V gives CDR1 MNHEY, CDR2 SMNVEV (reference sequence). V dropped 3 bases and J dropped 8 bases, with 11 bases sitting between them. CDR3 sequence reads: CASSFVLSDEQFF. For the CDR3, the DNA is TGTGCCAGCAGTTTTGTTTTGAGCGATGAGCAGTTCTTC.

This chain uses TRBV7-8 with TRBJ1-2; maybe TRBD1 (5 bases). The CDR3 runs 15 residues. Germline values: CDR1 SGHVS, CDR2 FQNEAQ. V gave up 7 bases and J gave up 0 bases, with 15 bases separating them. This CDR3 reads CASTPEAGSNYGYTF. The CDR3 nucleotides read TGTGCCAGCACCCCCGAGGCAGGGTCTAACTATGGCTACACCTTC.

The chain has TRBV27 and TRBJ2-5, with D perhaps TRBD2 (5 bases). The CDR3 runs 15 residues. Germline V gives CDR1 MNHEY, CDR2 SMNVEV (reference sequence). Between the trimmed V and J ends, which lost 2 bases and 5 bases, there was a span of 15 bases. The CDR3 reads CASSLNRGSAETQYF. The CDR3 coding sequence is TGTGCCAGCAGTTTAAACCGCGGTAGCGCGGAGACCCAGTACTTC.

V usage is TRBV27 and J usage is TRBJ2-2; tentative D call: TRBD1 (6 bases). CDR3 length: 13 residues. CDR1 MNHEY and CDR2 SMNVEV come from the germline V gene (reference sequence). Trimming took off 7 bases at V and 6 bases at J, with 12 bases between the two ends. The CDR3 bases are TGTGCCAGCAAGCCATGGGGGCCCGGGGAGCTGTTTTTT. Protein product: CASKPWGPGELFF.

This clone has a handful of counts. The V call is TRBV6-5, the J call TRBJ2-1, with 8 bases lining up with TRBD2. Trimming removed 6 bases from V and 15 bases from J; junction bases left unmatched: 13. Germline V gene sequence: CDR1 MNHEY, CDR2 SVGAGI. This CDR3 region has 13 residues. The CDR3 bases are TGTGCCAGCAGGCTACTCACCGGGACTAGATGGTTCTTC. This sequence encodes CASRLLTGTRWFF.

The chain recombines TRBV28 with TRBJ1-2, with a weak D call TRBD1 (5 bases). The CDR3 extends over 14 amino acids. Looked up from germline, CDR1 is MDHEN and CDR2 is SYDVKM. The V and J ends lost 3 bases and 2 bases respectively, with 10 bases between them. CDR3 DNA: TGTGCCAGCAGTTTTTGGAGGGGCAACTATGGCTACACCTTC. Translating gives CASSFWRGNYGYTF.

This rearrangement joins TRBV11-3 to TRBJ2-2; 13 bases line up with TRBD2. Germline V gives CDR1 SGHNT, CDR2 YENEEA. The CDR3 is 19 amino acids. The V and J ends lost 5 bases and 5 bases, in that order; junction bases with no gene match: 14. CDR3 nucleotide sequence: TGTGCCAGCAGCCCCCGGGCTGGACTAGCGGGAGTAGGGACCGGGGAGCTGTTTTTT. Translated, it gives CASSPRAGLAGVGTGELFF. Looking up the rest from reference TRBV11-3 and TRBJ2-2 gives the full variable domain: EAGVVQSPRYKIIEKKQPVAFWCNPISGHNTLYWYLQNLGQGPELLIRYENEEAVDDSQLPKDRFSAERLKGVDSTLKIQPAELGDSAVYLCASSPRAGLAGVGTGELFFGEGSRLTVL.

The chain is built from TRBV11-2 and TRBJ1-2; D unresolved. CDR1 is SGHAT and CDR2 is FQNNGV in the germline V gene. Deletions cut 0 bases from V and 7 bases from J, with 12 bases between. This CDR3 contains 14 residues. The CDR3 DNA follows: TGTGCCAGCAGCTTAGATTGGCAGGCATCTGGCTACACCTTC. Amino acids: CASSLDWQASGYTF.

The V and J genes are TRBV7-8 and TRBJ1-4, with 7 bases aligning to TRBD1. This CDR3 contains 15 residues. V trimming: 2 bases; J trimming: 6 bases; junction bases outside the gene matches: 6. Germline CDR1 reads SGHVS; CDR2 reads FQNEAQ. CDR3 sequence reads: CASSLYPGTDEKLFF. DNA of the CDR3: TGTGCCAGCAGCTTATATCCCGGGACAGATGAAAAACTGTTTTTT.

The chain joins TRBV5-1 to TRBJ1-1; 11 bases are a match to TRBD1. V lost 4 bases, J lost 6 bases, and 8 bases stayed unmatched. The CDR3 is 15 residues long. Germline V gives CDR1 SGHRS, CDR2 YFSETQ. The CDR3 coding sequence is TGCGCCAGCAGCCATCCCGGGACAGGGGGTCCTGAAGCTTTCTTT. This encodes CASSHPGTGGPEAFF.

Concerning this clone: Other DNA variants within this sample encode the same CDR3. V gene TRBV28 combines with J gene TRBJ2-2; 11 positions match TRBD1. Losses at the gene ends were 6 bases for V and 6 bases for J; bases not matched to a gene: 3. CDR3 size: 14 residues. Germline values: CDR1 MDHEN, CDR2 SYDVKM. The CDR3 nucleotides read TGTGCCAGCAGGGGACAGGGGGGGTCCGGGGAGCTGTTTTTT. It translates to CASRGQGGSGELFF.

This chain connects TRBV4-1 to TRBJ2-2; 10 bases are a match to TRBD2. Germline CDR1 MGHRA, CDR2 YSYEKL. J gave up 6 bases and V 1 base, and 5 bases lay outside the gene matches. The CDR3 runs to 16 residues. In DNA form, the CDR3 reads TGCGCCAGCAGCCAAGGGACTAGCGGACTTCCCGGGGAGCTGTTTTTT. Residues: CASSQGTSGLPGELFF.

V gene TRBV10-2 combines with J gene TRBJ2-1; 7 bases line up with TRBD1. Trimming took 3 bases from V and 0 from J; bases not matched to a gene: 17. CDR1 is WSHSY, CDR2 SAAADI, per germline. CDR3 length equals 20 residues. The CDR3 DNA sequence: TGCGCCAGCAGTGAAAAGATGTACAGGGGATTTCCGAGCTCCTACAATGAGCAGTTCTTC. It specifies CASSEKMYRGFPSSYNEQFF.

This chain links TRBV7-9 with TRBJ1-2; D not resolved. The CDR3 loop spans 14 amino acids. With 2 bases removed from V and 4 bases from J, the gap between germline ends came to 11 bases. Germline CDR1 reads SEHNR; CDR2 reads FQNEAQ (reference sequence). This CDR3 reads CASSLLRGAYGYTF. In DNA, the CDR3 is TGTGCCAGCAGCTTACTTCGGGGAGCCTATGGCTACACCTTC.

The rearrangement joins TRBV7-9 to TRBJ1-5; D is undetermined. Between the trimmed V and J ends, which lost 3 bases and 5 bases, there was a span of 5 bases. The CDR3 runs to 12 residues. Germline CDR1 reads SEHNR; CDR2 reads FQNEAQ (reference sequence). CDR3 residues: CASSLGDQPQHF. In nucleotides, the CDR3 is TGTGCCAGCAGCTTGGGAGATCAGCCCCAGCATTTT.

The chain has TRBV5-1 and TRBJ1-1; D call uncertain. This CDR3 has 13 residues. Trimming pared 0 bases from V and 3 bases from J, leaving 6 bases between. CDR1 SGHRS and CDR2 YFSETQ come from the germline V gene. The CDR3 protein is CASSLGTDTEAFF. CDR3 coding DNA: TGCGCCAGCAGCTTGGGCACAGACACTGAAGCTTTCTTT.

In its sample, this clone was seen once. V and J are TRBV4-1 and TRBJ2-3, with D hard to call. Trimming cost V 2 bases and J 5 bases, with 14 bases left between them. Germline CDR1 reads MGHRA; CDR2 reads YSYEKL. The CDR3 covers 15 residues. CDR3 residues: CASSQSSLVRDTQYF. CDR3 coding DNA: TGCGCCAGCAGCCAATCGAGCCTAGTTAGAGATACGCAGTATTTT.

The chain joins TRBV19 to TRBJ1-1; D is unclear. CDR1 and CDR2 (germline): LNHDA, SQIVND (reference sequence). Trimming shortened V by 3 bases and J by 0 bases, and 8 bases separated the two germline ends. The CDR3 is 14 residues long. CDR3 residues: CASSIQNMNTEAFF. Written as DNA, the CDR3 is TGTGCCAGTAGTATCCAAAACATGAACACTGAAGCTTTCTTT.

The chain combines TRBV2 with TRBJ2-3; 11 bases match TRBD2. V shed 3 bases, J shed 4 bases, and the junction held 6 bases outside the gene matches. Germline V CDR1 and CDR2: SNHLY, FYNNEI. The CDR3 is 16 amino acids. CDR3 amino acids: CASSELGTSGPDTQYF. CDR3 DNA: TGTGCCAGCAGTGAGCTTGGGACTAGCGGTCCAGATACGCAGTATTTT. The variable domain in full, completed from reference TRBV2 and TRBJ2-3, reads EPEVTQTPSHQVTQMGQEVILRCVPISNHLYFYWYRQILGQKVEFLVSFYNNEISEKSEIFDDQFSVERPDGSNFTLKIRSTKLEDSAMYFCASSELGTSGPDTQYFGPGTRLTVL.

The V gene is TRBV28, the J gene TRBJ2-2; D is unclear. Germline CDR1 reads MDHEN; CDR2 reads SYDVKM. The CDR3 sequence is 15 residues long. The V end was cut by 5 bases, the J end by 4 bases, with 14 bases between. The CDR3 sequence: CASSVRPGPTGELFF. The CDR3 DNA sequence: TGTGCCAGCAGTGTCCGCCCTGGGCCCACCGGGGAGCTGTTTTTT.

The chain links TRBV28 to TRBJ1-5; D ambiguous. Trimming shortened V by 3 bases and J by 7 bases, and 10 bases separated the two germline ends. Germline assignment: CDR1 MDHEN and CDR2 SYDVKM. The CDR3 totals 13 residues. The CDR3 DNA reads as TGTGCCAGCAGTTTCGAAGAGTGGCAGCCCCAGCATTTT. Its translation is CASSFEEWQPQHF. The full variable domain, rest sourced from reference TRBV28 and TRBJ1-5, is DVKVTQSSRYLVKRTGEKVFLECVQDMDHENMFWYRQDPGLGLRLIYFSYDVKMKEKGDIPEGYSVSREKKERFSLILESASTNQTSMYLCASSFEEWQPQHFGDGTRLSIL.